This T cell receptor beta chain was identified in a study of blood T cell repertoires in COVID-19 (TCRdb year 2020). For the study in its entirety: The collaborator samples originated in the United States, Italy and Spain and spanned the acute and convalescent phases of COVID-19. Subjects who had been exposed to COVID-19, were actively infected with it, or had recovered from it provided the deeply sampled blood TCRbeta repertoires that made up the dataset. A freely available public database, intended as a resource for researchers studying the immune response to SARS-CoV-2, is where the repertoires were released. The prospective study material was composed of cDNA or gDNA derived from T cells, B-cell-depleted T cells, or PBMCs. Where HLA class I and class II types were available, the types were taken from metadata supplied by the sample provider, not from assay-based typing. The sample metadata nearly always contained a de-identified subject ID, COVID-19 status, age in years and sex. Samples were obtained from the ongoing ImmuneRACE study (first 160 participants) and from about 1,300 subjects provided by 6 global collaborators.

Points on this clone: The specificity of this receptor is unknown. No base quality values were provided; no much bigger clone lies one nucleotide off.

Collaborating institutions collected whole blood in K2EDTA tubes following their own protocols. For TCRbeta analysis, collaborator samples were shipped as frozen whole blood, as isolated PBMCs, or as DNA extracted from either sample type. Beyond this particular receptor, the publication reports: Clinical and demographic metadata were provided uncurated, with the amount varying by source and participant.

The CDR3 holds 14 amino acids from the cysteine to the phenylalanine. Only the CDR3 DNA stays, 42 bases, in frame from base 1. CDR1 and CDR2 (MNHEY, SVGAGI) derive from the germline V gene. The germline ends are 18 bases apart after V is trimmed by 6 bases and J by 7 bases. The immunoSEQ Assay, a bias-controlled multiplex PCR, was used to amplify TCRbeta CDR3 regions from genomic DNA. The original methods were these. The number of nucleated cells in each sample was estimated from the amplification of reference gene primers within the assay. To quantify the absolute abundance of each unique TCRbeta CDR3 rearrangement, sequence reads were collapsed and filtered. For each sample, productive Simpson clonality was calculated as the square root of Simpson's diversity index across productive rearrangements. Imported from immuneACCESS, the table was reduced by TCRdb to in-frame sequences with V and J called. These copies leave out some clones; in studies compared against another copy, an unresolved V gene accounts for under half, and the cause of the remainder is not known. That table furnishes V, J and clone size, whereas the DNA furnished D and trimming. Here the sample has 390,000 or so clones; 90% occur a single time. The ten largest make up around 6.3% of the sample.

The V and J genes are TRBV6-5 and TRBJ1-1; the D gene is perhaps TRBD1, on 5 matching bases. The sequence derives from a man between 18 and 29 years old with active or convalescent COVID-19. Input material: peripheral blood. DNA sequence: TGTGCCAGCAGCCGTCTAGGCAGGGTGGATGAAGCTTTCTTT. Its protein reads: CASSRLGRVDEAFF.